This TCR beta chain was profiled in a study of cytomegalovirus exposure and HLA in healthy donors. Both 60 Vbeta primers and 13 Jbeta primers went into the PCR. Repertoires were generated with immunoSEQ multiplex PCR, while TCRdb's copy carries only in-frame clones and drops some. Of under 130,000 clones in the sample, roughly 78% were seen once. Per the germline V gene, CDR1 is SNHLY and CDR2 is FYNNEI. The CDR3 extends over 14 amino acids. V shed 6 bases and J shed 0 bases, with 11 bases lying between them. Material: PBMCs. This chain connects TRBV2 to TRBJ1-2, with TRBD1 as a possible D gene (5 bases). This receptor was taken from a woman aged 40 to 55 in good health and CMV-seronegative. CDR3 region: CASRVSTANYGYTF. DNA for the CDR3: TGTGCCAGCAGGGTATCGACAGCTAACTATGGCTACACCTTC.